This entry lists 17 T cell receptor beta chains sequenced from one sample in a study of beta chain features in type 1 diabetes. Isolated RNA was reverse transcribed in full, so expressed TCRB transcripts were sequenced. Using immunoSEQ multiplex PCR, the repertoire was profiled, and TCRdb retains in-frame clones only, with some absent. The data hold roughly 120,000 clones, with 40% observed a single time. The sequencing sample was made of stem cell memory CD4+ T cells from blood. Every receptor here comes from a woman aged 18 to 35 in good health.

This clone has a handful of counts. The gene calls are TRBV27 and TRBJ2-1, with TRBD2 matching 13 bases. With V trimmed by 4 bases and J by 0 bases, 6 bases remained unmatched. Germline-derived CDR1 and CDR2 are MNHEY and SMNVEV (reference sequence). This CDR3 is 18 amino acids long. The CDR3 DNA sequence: TGTGCCAGCAGTTACCGACGGACTAGCGGGAGCTCCTACAATGAGCAGTTCTTC. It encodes CASSYRRTSGSSYNEQFF.

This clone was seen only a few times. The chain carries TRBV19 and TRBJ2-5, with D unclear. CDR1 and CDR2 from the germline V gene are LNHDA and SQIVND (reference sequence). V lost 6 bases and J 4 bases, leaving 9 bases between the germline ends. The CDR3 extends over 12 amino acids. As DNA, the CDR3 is TGTGCCAGTAGCCAGTCCAGAGAGACCCAGTACTTC. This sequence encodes CASSQSRETQYF.

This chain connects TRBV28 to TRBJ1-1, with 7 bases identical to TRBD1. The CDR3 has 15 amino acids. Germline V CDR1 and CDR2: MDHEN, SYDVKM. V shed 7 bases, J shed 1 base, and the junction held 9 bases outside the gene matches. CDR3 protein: CASTYRDRANTEAFF. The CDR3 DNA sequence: TGTGCCAGCACCTACAGAGACAGGGCGAACACTGAAGCTTTCTTT. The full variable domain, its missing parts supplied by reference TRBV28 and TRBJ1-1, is DVKVTQSSRYLVKRTGEKVFLECVQDMDHENMFWYRQDPGLGLRLIYFSYDVKMKEKGDIPEGYSVSREKKERFSLILESASTNQTSMYLCASTYRDRANTEAFFGQGTRLTVV.

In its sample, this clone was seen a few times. This CDR3 is CASSLRASGSKNEQFF. CDR3 DNA: TGCGCCAGCAGCCTTCGGGCTAGCGGGAGTAAGAATGAGCAGTTCTTC. The chain uses TRBV4-3 and TRBJ2-1; TRBD2 aligns across 10 bases. V shed 4 bases and J 7 bases; nucleotides not matched to a gene: 10. Germline values: CDR1 LGHNA, CDR2 YSLEER. This CDR3 region has 16 residues.

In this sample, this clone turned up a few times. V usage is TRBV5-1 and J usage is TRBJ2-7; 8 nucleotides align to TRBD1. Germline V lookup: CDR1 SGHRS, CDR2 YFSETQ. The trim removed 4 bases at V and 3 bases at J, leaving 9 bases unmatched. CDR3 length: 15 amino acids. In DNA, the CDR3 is TGCGCCAGCAGCCTGACCGGGACAGGAATCTACGAGCAGTACTTC. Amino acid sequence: CASSLTGTGIYEQYF.

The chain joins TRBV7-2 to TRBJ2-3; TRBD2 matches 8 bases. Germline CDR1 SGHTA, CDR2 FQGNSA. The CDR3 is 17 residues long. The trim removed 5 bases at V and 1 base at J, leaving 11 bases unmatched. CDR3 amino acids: CASSPVLMTSGTDTQYF. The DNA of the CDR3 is TGTGCCAGCAGCCCCGTACTTATGACTAGCGGCACAGATACGCAGTATTTT.

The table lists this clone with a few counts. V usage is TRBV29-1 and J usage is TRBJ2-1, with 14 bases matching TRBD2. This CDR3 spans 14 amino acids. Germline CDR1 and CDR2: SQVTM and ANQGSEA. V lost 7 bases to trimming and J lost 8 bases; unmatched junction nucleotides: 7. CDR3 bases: TGCAGCGGCCGACTAGCGGGAGGGGGACATGAGCAGTTCTTC. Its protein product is CSGRLAGGGHEQFF.

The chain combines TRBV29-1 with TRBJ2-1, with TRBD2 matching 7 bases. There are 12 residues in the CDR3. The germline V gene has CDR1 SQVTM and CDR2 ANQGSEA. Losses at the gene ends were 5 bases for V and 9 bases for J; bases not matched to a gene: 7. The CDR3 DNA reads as TGCAGCGTTTGTTCACTAGCGTCTGAGCAGTTCTTC. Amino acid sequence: CSVCSLASEQFF.

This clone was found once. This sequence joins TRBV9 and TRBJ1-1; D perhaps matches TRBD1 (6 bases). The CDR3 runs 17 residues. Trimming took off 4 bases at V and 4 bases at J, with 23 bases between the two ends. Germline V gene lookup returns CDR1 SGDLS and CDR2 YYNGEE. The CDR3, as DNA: TGTGCCAGCAGCCTTTCCGGGACAAGGAAAAGGACCACTGAAGCTTTCTTT. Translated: CASSLSGTRKRTTEAFF.

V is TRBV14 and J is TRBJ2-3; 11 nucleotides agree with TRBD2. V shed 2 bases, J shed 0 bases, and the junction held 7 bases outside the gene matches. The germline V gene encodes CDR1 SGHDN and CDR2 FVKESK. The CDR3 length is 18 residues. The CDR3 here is CASSQHRLAGSSTDTQYF. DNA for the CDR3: TGTGCCAGCAGCCAACATCGACTAGCGGGGTCTAGCACAGATACGCAGTATTTT.

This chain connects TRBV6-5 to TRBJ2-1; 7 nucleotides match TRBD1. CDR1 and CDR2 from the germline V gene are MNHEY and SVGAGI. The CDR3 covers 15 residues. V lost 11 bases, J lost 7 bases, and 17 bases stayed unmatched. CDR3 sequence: CARLKGTDRGNEQFF. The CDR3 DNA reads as TGTGCCCGGTTAAAGGGGACAGACCGTGGGAATGAGCAGTTCTTC.

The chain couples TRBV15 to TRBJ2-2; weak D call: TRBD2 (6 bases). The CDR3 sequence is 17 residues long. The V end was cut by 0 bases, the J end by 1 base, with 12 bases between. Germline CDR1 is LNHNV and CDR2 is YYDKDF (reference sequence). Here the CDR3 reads CATSRDRIAVNTGELFF. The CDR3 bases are TGTGCCACCAGCAGAGATCGGATAGCGGTGAACACCGGGGAGCTGTTTTTT.

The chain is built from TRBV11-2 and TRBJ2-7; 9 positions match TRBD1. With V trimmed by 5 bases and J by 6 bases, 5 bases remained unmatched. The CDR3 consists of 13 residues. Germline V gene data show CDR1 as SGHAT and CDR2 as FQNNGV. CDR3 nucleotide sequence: TGTGCCAGCAGCCCCCGGACAGGGGCCGAGCAGTACTTC. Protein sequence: CASSPRTGAEQYF.

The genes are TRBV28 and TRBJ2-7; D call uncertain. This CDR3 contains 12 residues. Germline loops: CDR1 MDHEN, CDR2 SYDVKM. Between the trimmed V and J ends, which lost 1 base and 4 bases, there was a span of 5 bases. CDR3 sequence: CASSLYLYEQYF. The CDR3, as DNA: TGTGCCAGCAGTTTATATTTATACGAGCAGTACTTC.

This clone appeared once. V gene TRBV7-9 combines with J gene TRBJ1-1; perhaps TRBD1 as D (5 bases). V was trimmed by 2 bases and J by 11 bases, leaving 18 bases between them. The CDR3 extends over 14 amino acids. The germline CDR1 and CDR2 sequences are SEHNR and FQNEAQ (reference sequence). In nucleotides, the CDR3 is TGTGCCAGCAGCTTACGCGGGGGTGAGTTAAGGGCTTTCTTT. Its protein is CASSLRGGELRAFF.

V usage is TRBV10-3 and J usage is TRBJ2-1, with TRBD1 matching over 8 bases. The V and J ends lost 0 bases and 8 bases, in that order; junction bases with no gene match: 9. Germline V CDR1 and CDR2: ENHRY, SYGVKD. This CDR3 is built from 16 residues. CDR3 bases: TGTGCCATCAGTGAGTCGGGGTTCAGGGGGCACGATGAGCAGTTCTTC. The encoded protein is CAISESGFRGHDEQFF.

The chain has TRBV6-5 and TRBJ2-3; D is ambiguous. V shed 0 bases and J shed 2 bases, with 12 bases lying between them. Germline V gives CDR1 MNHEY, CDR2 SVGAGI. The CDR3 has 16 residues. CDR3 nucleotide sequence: TGTGCCAGCAGTTACTCCCGCGGCGGTACCACAGATACGCAGTATTTT. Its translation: CASSYSRGGTTDTQYF.